The rows below give T cell receptor beta chains drawn from one sample of a study of T cell responses to AZD1222 COVID-19 vaccine. Measured with immunoSEQ multiplex PCR; TCRdb has only the in-frame clones, and not every one. Of approximately 72,000 clones listed, about nine tenths were seen once; the top ten hold 25% to 35%. The sample here was peripheral blood, taken 28 days after the second AZD1222 dose. The receptors were gathered from an adult who received the AZD1222 COVID-19 vaccine. CDR3s include the opening cysteine and the closing phenylalanine or tryptophan. The order of the fields is CDR3 protein, CDR3 DNA, clone size, D gene, V gene, J gene. A D gene is named only where the DNA matches it firmly. Rows give clone size only sometimes, using once, few, many, or a class for an expanded clone.

cdr3_aa: CASSLTGTSGTEQYF
cdr3_nt: TGTGCCAGCAGTCTCACCGGGACTAGCGGGACCGAGCAGTACTTC
clone_size: -
d_call: TRBD2
v_call: TRBV27
j_call: TRBJ2-7

cdr3_aa: CSASPTYEQYF
cdr3_nt: TGCAGTGCTAGCCCCACTTACGAGCAGTACTTC
clone_size: -
d_call: -
v_call: TRBV20-1
j_call: TRBJ2-7

cdr3_aa: CASSMEGSTEAFF
cdr3_nt: TGTGCCAGCTCGATGGAGGGGAGCACTGAAGCTTTCTTT
clone_size: -
d_call: -
v_call: TRBV18
j_call: TRBJ1-1

cdr3_aa: CASSLERLAGYNEQFF
cdr3_nt: TGCGCCAGCAGCCTAGAGAGACTAGCGGGGTACAATGAGCAGTTCTTC
clone_size: -
d_call: TRBD2
v_call: TRBV4-1
j_call: TRBJ2-1

cdr3_aa: CASSPAGAGLYEQYF
cdr3_nt: TGTGCCAGCTCCCCCGCCGGGGCAGGGTTGTACGAGCAGTACTTC
clone_size: once
d_call: -
v_call: TRBV18
j_call: TRBJ2-7

cdr3_aa: CASKGPSGQPQHF
cdr3_nt: TGTGCCTCCAAGGGCCCGAGCGGGCAGCCCCAGCATTTT
clone_size: -
d_call: -
v_call: TRBV12-3/TRBV12-4
j_call: TRBJ1-5

cdr3_aa: CASSQTSSDPYEQYF
cdr3_nt: TGTGCCAGTAGTCAGACTAGCTCGGATCCCTACGAGCAGTACTTC
clone_size: few
d_call: TRBD2
v_call: TRBV19
j_call: TRBJ2-7

cdr3_aa: CASSYLLATEAFF
cdr3_nt: TGTGCCAGCAGTTACCTATTGGCCACTGAAGCTTTCTTT
clone_size: -
d_call: -
v_call: TRBV6-2/TRBV6-3
j_call: TRBJ1-1

cdr3_aa: CASSILSGGEETQYF
cdr3_nt: TGTGCCAGCAGCATACTTAGCGGGGGTGAAGAGACCCAGTACTTC
clone_size: -
d_call: TRBD2
v_call: TRBV7-6
j_call: TRBJ2-5

cdr3_aa: CASSNRDRAYEQYF
cdr3_nt: TGTGCCAGCTCTAATCGGGACAGGGCTTACGAGCAGTACTTC
clone_size: -
d_call: TRBD1
v_call: TRBV18
j_call: TRBJ2-7

cdr3_aa: CASSRLADTYEQYF
cdr3_nt: TGTGCCAGCTCACGGCTAGCGGATACCTACGAGCAGTACTTC
clone_size: few
d_call: TRBD2
v_call: TRBV18
j_call: TRBJ2-7

cdr3_aa: CASSYLDAPQHF
cdr3_nt: TGTGCCAGCAGTTACCTCGACGCGCCCCAGCATTTT
clone_size: -
d_call: -
v_call: TRBV6-5
j_call: TRBJ1-5

cdr3_aa: CASRSGDGYTF
cdr3_nt: TGTGCCAGCAGGAGCGGGGACGGCTACACCTTC
clone_size: -
d_call: -
v_call: TRBV6-5
j_call: TRBJ1-2

cdr3_aa: CASPGNTIYF
cdr3_nt: TGTGCCAGCCCCGGAAACACCATATATTTT
clone_size: -
d_call: -
v_call: TRBV9
j_call: TRBJ1-3

cdr3_aa: CASSLAGPFYEQYF
cdr3_nt: TGTGCCAGCAGCTTAGCGGGACCTTTTTACGAGCAGTACTTC
clone_size: once
d_call: -
v_call: TRBV7-2
j_call: TRBJ2-7

cdr3_aa: CASSPIGGTGYLIGYTF
cdr3_nt: TGTGCCAGCAGCCCTATAGGTGGGACAGGATACCTTATAGGCTACACCTTC
clone_size: -
d_call: TRBD1
v_call: TRBV7-2
j_call: TRBJ1-2

cdr3_aa: CASSRREGSGNTIYF
cdr3_nt: TGCGCCAGCAGCCGTAGAGAGGGGTCTGGAAACACCATATATTTT
clone_size: once
d_call: -
v_call: TRBV5-1
j_call: TRBJ1-3

cdr3_aa: CASSLSETQYF
cdr3_nt: TGTGCCAGCAGCTTAAGCGAGACCCAGTACTTC
clone_size: -
d_call: -
v_call: TRBV7-2
j_call: TRBJ2-5

cdr3_aa: CAWSAETDQPQHF
cdr3_nt: TGTGCCTGGAGTGCGGAAACAGATCAGCCCCAGCATTTT
clone_size: -
d_call: -
v_call: TRBV30
j_call: TRBJ1-5

cdr3_aa: CASSGTYEQYF
cdr3_nt: TGTGCCAGCAGTGGAACCTACGAGCAGTACTTC
clone_size: -
d_call: -
v_call: TRBV2
j_call: TRBJ2-7

cdr3_aa: CASGGRTDTQYF
cdr3_nt: TGTGCTAGTGGGGGGCGCACAGATACGCAGTATTTT
clone_size: -
d_call: -
v_call: TRBV12-5
j_call: TRBJ2-3

cdr3_aa: CSVETSGYTGELFF
cdr3_nt: TGCAGCGTTGAGACTAGCGGGTATACCGGGGAGCTGTTTTTT
clone_size: -
d_call: TRBD2
v_call: TRBV29-1
j_call: TRBJ2-2

cdr3_aa: CASSFQGATGGYTF
cdr3_nt: TGTGCCAGCAGCTTTCAAGGGGCGACGGGCGGCTACACCTTC
clone_size: few
d_call: -
v_call: TRBV7-2
j_call: TRBJ1-2

cdr3_aa: CASMETGAPYEQYF
cdr3_nt: TGTGCCAGTATGGAGACAGGGGCGCCCTACGAGCAGTACTTC
clone_size: -
d_call: TRBD1
v_call: TRBV19
j_call: TRBJ2-7

cdr3_aa: CASRTQEREARDSTDTQYF
cdr3_nt: TGTGCCAGCAGGACCCAGGAGCGGGAGGCCCGAGACAGCACAGATACGCAGTATTTT
clone_size: -
d_call: -
v_call: TRBV21-1
j_call: TRBJ2-3

cdr3_aa: CASSDYPTDTQYF
cdr3_nt: TGCGCCAGCAGTGACTATCCCACAGATACGCAGTATTTT
clone_size: few
d_call: -
v_call: TRBV10-2
j_call: TRBJ2-3

cdr3_aa: CATERDSDSPLHF
cdr3_nt: TGTGCCACCGAACGGGACAGCGATTCACCCCTCCACTTT
clone_size: -
d_call: TRBD1
v_call: TRBV15
j_call: TRBJ1-6

cdr3_aa: CASRRDRIYNSPLHF
cdr3_nt: TGTGCCAGTAGGCGCGACAGGATCTATAATTCACCCCTCCACTTT
clone_size: -
d_call: -
v_call: TRBV19
j_call: TRBJ1-6

cdr3_aa: CASSPSVGAWEQYF
cdr3_nt: TGTGCCAGCTCACCCTCGGTAGGGGCGTGGGAGCAGTACTTC
clone_size: -
d_call: -
v_call: TRBV18
j_call: TRBJ2-7

cdr3_aa: CASSPGGAGPQHF
cdr3_nt: TGCGCCAGCAGCCCGGGGGGGGCCGGGCCCCAGCATTTT
clone_size: -
d_call: -
v_call: TRBV5-1
j_call: TRBJ1-5

cdr3_aa: CASSLGDREDLNEQFF
cdr3_nt: TGCGCCAGCAGCTTGGGGGACAGGGAAGATTTAAATGAGCAGTTCTTC
clone_size: once
d_call: TRBD1
v_call: TRBV5-1
j_call: TRBJ2-1

cdr3_aa: CASSQGGADTQYF
cdr3_nt: TGTGCCAGCAGCCAAGGGGGTGCAGATACGCAGTATTTT
clone_size: -
d_call: -
v_call: TRBV3-1/TRBV3-2
j_call: TRBJ2-3

cdr3_aa: CASSQSPGTNYGYTF
cdr3_nt: TGTGCCAGCAGTCAATCTCCCGGGACCAACTATGGCTACACCTTC
clone_size: once
d_call: -
v_call: TRBV7-3
j_call: TRBJ1-2

cdr3_aa: CASKTGGTGELFF
cdr3_nt: TGCGCCAGCAAGACAGGGGGCACCGGGGAGCTGTTTTTT
clone_size: -
d_call: TRBD1
v_call: TRBV5-1
j_call: TRBJ2-2

cdr3_aa: CASSVAAGLTDTQYF
cdr3_nt: TGTGCCAGCAGCGTAGCGGCAGGGCTCACAGATACGCAGTATTTT
clone_size: -
d_call: -
v_call: TRBV9
j_call: TRBJ2-3

cdr3_aa: CASSPLNRETYEQYF
cdr3_nt: TGTGCCAGCAGTCCACTAAACAGGGAAACCTACGAGCAGTACTTC
clone_size: -
d_call: -
v_call: TRBV28
j_call: TRBJ2-7

cdr3_aa: CASSLSGYGTRTYEQYF
cdr3_nt: TGTGCCAGCAGTTTATCGGGGTATGGGACTAGAACCTACGAGCAGTACTTC
clone_size: -
d_call: TRBD2
v_call: TRBV27
j_call: TRBJ2-7

cdr3_aa: CASSLAGPGLAGDKQFF
cdr3_nt: TGCGCCAGCAGCTTGGCTGGCCCGGGACTAGCGGGAGATAAGCAGTTCTTC
clone_size: -
d_call: TRBD2
v_call: TRBV5-1
j_call: TRBJ2-1

cdr3_aa: CASSHTTEAFF
cdr3_nt: TGTGCCAGCAGCCATACCACTGAAGCTTTCTTT
clone_size: -
d_call: -
v_call: TRBV12-3/TRBV12-4
j_call: TRBJ1-1

cdr3_aa: CASSLFQGTQPQHF
cdr3_nt: TGTGCCAGCAGTTTATTTCAGGGGACTCAGCCCCAGCATTTT
clone_size: -
d_call: -
v_call: TRBV28
j_call: TRBJ1-5

cdr3_aa: CATSGGQGSSYEQYF
cdr3_nt: TGTGCCACCAGCGGGGGACAGGGTAGCTCCTACGAGCAGTACTTC
clone_size: few
d_call: TRBD1
v_call: TRBV15
j_call: TRBJ2-7

cdr3_aa: CASSLDGRWGMDEAFF
cdr3_nt: TGTGCCAGCAGCTTAGATGGGCGGTGGGGGATGGACGAAGCTTTCTTT
clone_size: -
d_call: -
v_call: TRBV11-3
j_call: TRBJ1-1

cdr3_aa: CATLNQPQHF
cdr3_nt: TGTGCCACCCTGAATCAGCCCCAGCATTTT
clone_size: -
d_call: -
v_call: TRBV7-9
j_call: TRBJ1-5

cdr3_aa: CASSLARGSIEPQHF
cdr3_nt: TGTGCCAGCAGCTTGGCTCGCGGGTCCATTGAGCCCCAGCATTTT
clone_size: -
d_call: -
v_call: TRBV5-6
j_call: TRBJ1-5

cdr3_aa: CASSPGGTINEKLFF
cdr3_nt: TGTGCCAGCAGCCCGGGGGGGACAATTAATGAAAAACTGTTTTTT
clone_size: -
d_call: -
v_call: TRBV7-9
j_call: TRBJ1-4

cdr3_aa: CASSISEDQPQHF
cdr3_nt: TGTGCCAGTAGTATCTCAGAGGATCAGCCCCAGCATTTT
clone_size: -
d_call: -
v_call: TRBV19
j_call: TRBJ1-5

cdr3_aa: CASSVGTDQPQHF
cdr3_nt: TGTGCCAGCAGCGTCGGGACAGATCAGCCCCAGCATTTT
clone_size: -
d_call: TRBD1
v_call: TRBV9
j_call: TRBJ1-5

cdr3_aa: CASSLAAVPRAFF
cdr3_nt: TGTGCCAGCAGTTTAGCGGCCGTACCGCGAGCTTTCTTT
clone_size: -
d_call: -
v_call: TRBV12-3/TRBV12-4
j_call: TRBJ1-1

cdr3_aa: CASSLTGLNRREQYF
cdr3_nt: TGTGCCAGCAGCCTTACAGGGCTAAACAGGCGCGAGCAGTACTTC
clone_size: -
d_call: -
v_call: TRBV5-6
j_call: TRBJ2-7

cdr3_aa: CASSAGANRETQYF
cdr3_nt: TGTGCCAGCAGCGCCGGGGCGAACCGGGAGACCCAGTACTTC
clone_size: -
d_call: -
v_call: TRBV7-9
j_call: TRBJ2-5

cdr3_aa: CASSHTGANTEAFF
cdr3_nt: TGTGCCAGTAGTCACACAGGGGCGAACACTGAAGCTTTCTTT
clone_size: few
d_call: TRBD1
v_call: TRBV19
j_call: TRBJ1-1

cdr3_aa: CASRRTGGGHSNQPQHF
cdr3_nt: TGTGCCAGCAGGCGTACAGGGGGCGGTCATAGCAATCAGCCCCAGCATTTT
clone_size: -
d_call: TRBD1
v_call: TRBV2
j_call: TRBJ1-5

cdr3_aa: CASRGTGNTEAFF
cdr3_nt: TGTGCCAGCAGGGGGACGGGGAACACTGAAGCTTTCTTT
clone_size: -
d_call: -
v_call: TRBV28
j_call: TRBJ1-1

cdr3_aa: CASSQDGQASTEAFF
cdr3_nt: TGTGCCAGCAGCCAAGATGGTCAGGCGAGCACTGAAGCTTTCTTT
clone_size: -
d_call: -
v_call: TRBV3-1/TRBV3-2
j_call: TRBJ1-1

cdr3_aa: CSAIQETQYF
cdr3_nt: TGCAGTGCTATCCAAGAGACCCAGTACTTC
clone_size: -
d_call: -
v_call: TRBV20-1
j_call: TRBJ2-5

cdr3_aa: CASSIHRTNQPQHF
cdr3_nt: TGTGCCAGTAGTATACATAGGACCAATCAGCCCCAGCATTTT
clone_size: -
d_call: -
v_call: TRBV19
j_call: TRBJ1-5

cdr3_aa: CASSDRANTEAFF
cdr3_nt: TGTGCCAGCTCGGACAGGGCGAACACTGAAGCTTTCTTT
clone_size: -
d_call: TRBD1
v_call: TRBV18
j_call: TRBJ1-1

cdr3_aa: CASSLEPSGGGEQYF
cdr3_nt: TGCGCCAGCAGCTTGGAGCCTAGCGGTGGAGGCGAGCAGTACTTC
clone_size: once
d_call: TRBD2
v_call: TRBV5-1
j_call: TRBJ2-7

cdr3_aa: CASSPDGRAFQAYTF
cdr3_nt: TGTGCCAGCTCACCGGATGGCAGAGCTTTCCAAGCCTACACCTTC
clone_size: -
d_call: -
v_call: TRBV18
j_call: TRBJ1-2